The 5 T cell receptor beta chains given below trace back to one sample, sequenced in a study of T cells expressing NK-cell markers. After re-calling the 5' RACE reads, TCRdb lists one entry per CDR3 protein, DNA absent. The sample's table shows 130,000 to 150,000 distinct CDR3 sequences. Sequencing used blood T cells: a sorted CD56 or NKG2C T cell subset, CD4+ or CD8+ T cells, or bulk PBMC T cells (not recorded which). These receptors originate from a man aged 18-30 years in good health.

The CDR3: CASSPLGDLQETQYF. The chain links TRBV7-9 to TRBJ2-5; the D call of TRBD1 rests on TCRdb alone, since no DNA is present to check it. The CDR3 contains 15 residues. The V gene's germline CDR1 is SEHNR and CDR2 FQNEAQ (reference sequence).

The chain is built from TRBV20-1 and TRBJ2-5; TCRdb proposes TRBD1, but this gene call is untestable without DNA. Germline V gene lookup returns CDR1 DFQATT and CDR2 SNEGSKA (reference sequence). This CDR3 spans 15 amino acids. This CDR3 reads CSARHLGTGQETQYF.

The CDR3 is CASSPRGEGYDSGANVLTF. The chain links TRBV18 to TRBJ2-6. Germline CDR1 is KGHSH and CDR2 is LQKENI. CDR3 length: 19 residues.

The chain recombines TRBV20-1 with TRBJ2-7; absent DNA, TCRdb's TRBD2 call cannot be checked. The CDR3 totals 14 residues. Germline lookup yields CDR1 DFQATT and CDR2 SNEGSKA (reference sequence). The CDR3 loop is CSARVRGLDYEQYF.

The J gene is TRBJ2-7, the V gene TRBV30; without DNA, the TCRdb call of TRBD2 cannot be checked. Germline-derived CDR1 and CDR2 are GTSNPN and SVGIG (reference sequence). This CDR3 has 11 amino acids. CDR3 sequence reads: CAWYSGYEQYF.